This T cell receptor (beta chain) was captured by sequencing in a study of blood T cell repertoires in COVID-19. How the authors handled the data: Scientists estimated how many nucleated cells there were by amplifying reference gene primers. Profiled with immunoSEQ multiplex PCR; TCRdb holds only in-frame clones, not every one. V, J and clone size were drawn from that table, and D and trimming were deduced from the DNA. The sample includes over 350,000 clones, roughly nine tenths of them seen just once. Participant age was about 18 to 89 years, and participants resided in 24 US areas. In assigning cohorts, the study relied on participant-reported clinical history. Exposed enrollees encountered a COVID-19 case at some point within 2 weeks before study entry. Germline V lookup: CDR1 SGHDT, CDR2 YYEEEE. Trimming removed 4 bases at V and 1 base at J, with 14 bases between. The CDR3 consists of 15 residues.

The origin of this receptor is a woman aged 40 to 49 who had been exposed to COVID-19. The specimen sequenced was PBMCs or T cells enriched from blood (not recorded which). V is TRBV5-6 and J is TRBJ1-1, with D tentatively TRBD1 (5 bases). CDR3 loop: CASSPWGRRNTEAFF. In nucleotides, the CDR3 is TGTGCCAGCAGCCCCTGGGGCCGGAGGAACACTGAAGCTTTCTTT.